The rows below give T cell receptor beta chains drawn from one sample of a study of T-cell memory formation after mild COVID-19. TCRdb passed the 5' RACE reads through MiXCR, listing each CDR3 protein once. Among around 200,000 distinct CDR3 sequences, around a fifth were seen once, and the ten largest hold more than 20%. Sequenced sample: PBMCs or a T cell subset sorted from them (not recorded which). The receptor source for this set is an adult woman who had mild COVID-19 (a few samples of this study predate the infection). Cell type and time point are not known. The conserved cysteine and the conserved F or W are not part of the CDR3 here. Each record gives: CDR3 protein, J gene, CDR3 length, V gene.

CDR3 protein: ASMNTTGNQPQH
J gene: TRBJ1-5
CDR3 length: 12
V gene: TRBV19

CDR3 protein: ASSSPRRGSYNEQF
J gene: TRBJ2-1
CDR3 length: 14
V gene: TRBV27

CDR3 protein: AWSGGLGGYT
J gene: TRBJ1-2
CDR3 length: 10
V gene: TRBV30

CDR3 protein: ASSLGTVRGDTEAF
J gene: TRBJ1-1
CDR3 length: 14
V gene: TRBV3-1

CDR3 protein: ASSRKGNTGELF
J gene: TRBJ2-2
CDR3 length: 12
V gene: TRBV11-1

CDR3 protein: SALWGTGELF
J gene: TRBJ2-2
CDR3 length: 10
V gene: TRBV29-1

CDR3 protein: ASRSSSYNEQF
J gene: TRBJ2-1
CDR3 length: 11
V gene: TRBV7-9

CDR3 protein: ASSQSGQGATGELF
J gene: TRBJ2-2
CDR3 length: 14
V gene: TRBV4-1

CDR3 protein: ASRPTELNYGYT
J gene: TRBJ1-2
CDR3 length: 12
V gene: TRBV7-9

CDR3 protein: ASSLVLLDEQF
J gene: TRBJ2-1
CDR3 length: 11
V gene: TRBV7-9

CDR3 protein: ASSHPTAPKVRDTQY
J gene: TRBJ2-3
CDR3 length: 15
V gene: TRBV12-3/TRBV12-4

CDR3 protein: ASSSLQSNTEAF
J gene: TRBJ1-1
CDR3 length: 12
V gene: TRBV4-2

CDR3 protein: ASSDGSAGELF
J gene: TRBJ2-2
CDR3 length: 11
V gene: TRBV6-4

CDR3 protein: ATSESPGLAEYTDTQY
J gene: TRBJ2-3
CDR3 length: 16
V gene: TRBV24-1

CDR3 protein: ASSQDLAGVYNEQF
J gene: TRBJ2-1
CDR3 length: 14
V gene: TRBV4-1

CDR3 protein: ASSPKRTGWDYGYT
J gene: TRBJ1-2
CDR3 length: 14
V gene: TRBV27

CDR3 protein: ASRESERVIYGYT
J gene: TRBJ1-2
CDR3 length: 13
V gene: TRBV2

CDR3 protein: ASSLPTGGRTEAF
J gene: TRBJ1-1
CDR3 length: 13
V gene: TRBV5-5

CDR3 protein: ASSQGLGGTTDTQY
J gene: TRBJ2-3
CDR3 length: 14
V gene: TRBV3-1

CDR3 protein: ASSLQREGPIDTQY
J gene: TRBJ2-3
CDR3 length: 14
V gene: TRBV6-5

CDR3 protein: ASSDTGFNEKLF
J gene: TRBJ1-4
CDR3 length: 12
V gene: TRBV2

CDR3 protein: ASSLGGTLDEQY
J gene: TRBJ2-7
CDR3 length: 12
V gene: TRBV6-5

CDR3 protein: SADGLAGNYEQY
J gene: TRBJ2-7
CDR3 length: 12
V gene: TRBV20-1

CDR3 protein: ASSTSSSSSGTDTQY
J gene: TRBJ2-3
CDR3 length: 15
V gene: TRBV12-3/TRBV12-4

CDR3 protein: ASSLLTGGIFSGELF
J gene: TRBJ2-2
CDR3 length: 15
V gene: TRBV5-4

CDR3 protein: ASSNIVGTYSGANVLT
J gene: TRBJ2-6
CDR3 length: 16
V gene: TRBV21-1

CDR3 protein: ASSYPPAGSPLH
J gene: TRBJ1-6
CDR3 length: 12
V gene: TRBV7-9

CDR3 protein: ASSLGGNKETQY
J gene: TRBJ2-5
CDR3 length: 12
V gene: TRBV12-3/TRBV12-4

CDR3 protein: ASSPGDRAMEQF
J gene: TRBJ2-1
CDR3 length: 12
V gene: TRBV5-1

CDR3 protein: ASSLGTGNYYEQY
J gene: TRBJ2-7
CDR3 length: 13
V gene: TRBV7-6

CDR3 protein: ASSSTDREETQY
J gene: TRBJ2-5
CDR3 length: 12
V gene: TRBV12-3/TRBV12-4

CDR3 protein: ASSFGTRQGEKLF
J gene: TRBJ1-4
CDR3 length: 13
V gene: TRBV5-1

CDR3 protein: ASSQERDYNEQF
J gene: TRBJ2-1
CDR3 length: 12
V gene: TRBV4-1

CDR3 protein: ASSSWELAQETQY
J gene: TRBJ2-5
CDR3 length: 13
V gene: TRBV5-5

CDR3 protein: ASTQGNTEAF
J gene: TRBJ1-1
CDR3 length: 10
V gene: TRBV4-1

CDR3 protein: ASSVTGALSEQY
J gene: TRBJ2-7
CDR3 length: 12
V gene: TRBV5-1

CDR3 protein: ASSRGGNGYT
J gene: TRBJ1-2
CDR3 length: 10
V gene: TRBV7-9

CDR3 protein: SFAVSGDYEQY
J gene: TRBJ2-7
CDR3 length: 11
V gene: TRBV29-1

CDR3 protein: ASSITVNTEAF
J gene: TRBJ1-1
CDR3 length: 11
V gene: TRBV19

CDR3 protein: ASSYSTSGRLYEQY
J gene: TRBJ2-7
CDR3 length: 14
V gene: TRBV6-2/TRBV6-3

CDR3 protein: ASSPAPPGGSEKLF
J gene: TRBJ1-4
CDR3 length: 14
V gene: TRBV12-3/TRBV12-4

CDR3 protein: SARGPLSGGHPYEQY
J gene: TRBJ2-7
CDR3 length: 15
V gene: TRBV20-1

CDR3 protein: SVAPQRADYEQY
J gene: TRBJ2-7
CDR3 length: 12
V gene: TRBV29-1